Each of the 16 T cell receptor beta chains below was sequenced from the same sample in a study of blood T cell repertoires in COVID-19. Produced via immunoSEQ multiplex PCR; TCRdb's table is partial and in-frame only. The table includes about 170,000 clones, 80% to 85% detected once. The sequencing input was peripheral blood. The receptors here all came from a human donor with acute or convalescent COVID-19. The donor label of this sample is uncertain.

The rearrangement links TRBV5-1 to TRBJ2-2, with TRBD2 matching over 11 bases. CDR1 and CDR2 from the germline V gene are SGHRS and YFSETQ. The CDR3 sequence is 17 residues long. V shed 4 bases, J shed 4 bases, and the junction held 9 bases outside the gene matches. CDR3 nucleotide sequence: TGCGCCAGCAGCCCGGCCTCACTAGCGGGGGTCACCGGGGAGCTGTTTTTT. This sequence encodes CASSPASLAGVTGELFF.

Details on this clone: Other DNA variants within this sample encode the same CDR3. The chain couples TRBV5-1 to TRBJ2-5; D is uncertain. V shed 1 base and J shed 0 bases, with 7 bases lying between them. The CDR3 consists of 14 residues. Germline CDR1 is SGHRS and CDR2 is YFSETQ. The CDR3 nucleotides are TGCGCCAGCAGCTTGCCTCGGGACCAAGAGACCCAGTACTTC. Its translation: CASSLPRDQETQYF.

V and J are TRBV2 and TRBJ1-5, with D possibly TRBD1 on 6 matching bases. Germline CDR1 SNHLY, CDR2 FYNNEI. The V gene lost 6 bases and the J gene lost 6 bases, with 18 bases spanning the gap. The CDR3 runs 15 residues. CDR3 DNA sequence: TGTGCCAGCAGCGCCGACAGGAAAGGAGGTCAGCCCCAGCATTTT. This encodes CASSADRKGGQPQHF.

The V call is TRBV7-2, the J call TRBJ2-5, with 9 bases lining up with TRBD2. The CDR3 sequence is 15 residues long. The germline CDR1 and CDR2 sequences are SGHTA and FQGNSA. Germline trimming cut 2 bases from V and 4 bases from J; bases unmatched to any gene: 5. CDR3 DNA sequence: TGTGCCAGCAGCTTATTTGTGACTAGCGGAGAGACCCAGTACTTC. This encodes CASSLFVTSGETQYF.

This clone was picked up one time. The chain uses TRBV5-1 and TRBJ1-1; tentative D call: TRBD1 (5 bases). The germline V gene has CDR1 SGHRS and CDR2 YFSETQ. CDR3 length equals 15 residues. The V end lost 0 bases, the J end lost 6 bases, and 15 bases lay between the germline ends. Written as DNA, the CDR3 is TGCGCCAGCAGCTTGGTTGGAGGGCTAGGGGCTGAAGCTTTCTTT. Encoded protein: CASSLVGGLGAEAFF.

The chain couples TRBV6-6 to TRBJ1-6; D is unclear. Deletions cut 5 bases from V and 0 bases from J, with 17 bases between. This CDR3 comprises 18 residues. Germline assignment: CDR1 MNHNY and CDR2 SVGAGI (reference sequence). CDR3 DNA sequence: TGTGCCAGCAGTCCCCCGCGGAGGTCGAGCTCCTATAATTCACCCCTCCACTTT. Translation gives CASSPPRRSSSYNSPLHF.

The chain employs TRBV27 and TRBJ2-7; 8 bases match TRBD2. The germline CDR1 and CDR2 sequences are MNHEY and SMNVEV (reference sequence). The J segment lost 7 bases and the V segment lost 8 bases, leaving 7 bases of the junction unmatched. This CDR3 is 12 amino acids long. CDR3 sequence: CASLGGGREQYF. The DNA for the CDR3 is TGTGCCAGCCTCGGGGGGGGAAGGGAGCAGTACTTC.

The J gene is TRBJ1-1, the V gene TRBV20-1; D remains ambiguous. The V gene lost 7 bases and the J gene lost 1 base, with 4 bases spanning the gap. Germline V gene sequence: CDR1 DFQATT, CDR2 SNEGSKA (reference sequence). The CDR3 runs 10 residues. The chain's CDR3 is CSGGNTEAFF. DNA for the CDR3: TGCAGTGGCGGGAACACTGAAGCTTTCTTT.

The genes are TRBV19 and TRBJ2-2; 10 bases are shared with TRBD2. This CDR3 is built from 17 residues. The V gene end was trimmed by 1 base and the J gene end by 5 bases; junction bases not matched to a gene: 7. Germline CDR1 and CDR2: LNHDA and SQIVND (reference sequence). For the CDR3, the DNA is TGTGCCAGTAGTATAGCCCCCAGCGGGGGGGGGACCGGGGAGCTGTTTTTT. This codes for CASSIAPSGGGTGELFF. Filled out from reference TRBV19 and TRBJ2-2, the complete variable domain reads DGGITQSPKYLFRKEGQNVTLSCEQNLNHDAMYWYRQDPGQGLRLIYYSQIVNDFQKGDIAEGYSVSREKKESFPLTVTSAQKNPTAFYLCASSIAPSGGGTGELFFGEGSRLTVL.

Written as DNA, the CDR3 is TGTGCCAGCAGCCTGGGACAGGGCGGAAAACTGTTTTTT. Translated: CASSLGQGGKLFF. The V call is TRBV3-1 (or the pseudogene TRBV3-2), the J call TRBJ1-4; 9 positions match TRBD1. Germline CDR1 reads LGHDT; CDR2 reads YNNKEL (reference sequence). The CDR3 consists of 13 residues. The V gene end was trimmed by 4 bases and the J gene end by 10 bases; junction bases not matched to a gene: 4.

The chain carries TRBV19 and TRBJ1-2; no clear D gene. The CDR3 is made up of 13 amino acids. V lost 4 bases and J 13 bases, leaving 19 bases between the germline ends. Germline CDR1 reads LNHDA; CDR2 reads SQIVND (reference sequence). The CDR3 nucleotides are TGTGCCAGTAGTACCCACCGGGAAGGGCAAAGCACCTTC. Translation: CASSTHREGQSTF.

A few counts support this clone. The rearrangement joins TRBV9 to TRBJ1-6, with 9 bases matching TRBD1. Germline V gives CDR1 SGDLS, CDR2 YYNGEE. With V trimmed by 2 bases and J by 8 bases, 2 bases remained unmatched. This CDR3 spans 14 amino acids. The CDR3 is CASSVDRGYSPLHF. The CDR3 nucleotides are TGTGCCAGCAGCGTGGACAGGGGTTATTCACCCCTCCACTTT.

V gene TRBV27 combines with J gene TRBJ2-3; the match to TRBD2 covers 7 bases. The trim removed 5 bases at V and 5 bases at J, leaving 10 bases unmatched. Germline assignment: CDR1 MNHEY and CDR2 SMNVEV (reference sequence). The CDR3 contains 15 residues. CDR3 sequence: CASSMRENIRDTQYF. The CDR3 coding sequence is TGTGCCAGCAGTATGCGGGAGAATATCCGAGATACGCAGTATTTT.

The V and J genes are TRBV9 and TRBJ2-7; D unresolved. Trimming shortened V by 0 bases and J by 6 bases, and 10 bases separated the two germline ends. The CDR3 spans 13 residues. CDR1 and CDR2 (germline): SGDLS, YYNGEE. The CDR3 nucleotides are TGTGCCAGCAGCGTAGCCTCAGTCTCCGAGCAGTACTTC. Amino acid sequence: CASSVASVSEQYF.

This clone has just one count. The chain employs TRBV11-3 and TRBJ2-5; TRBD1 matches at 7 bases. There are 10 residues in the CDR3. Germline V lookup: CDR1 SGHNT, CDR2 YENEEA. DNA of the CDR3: TGTGCGGGACAGACTAAGACCCAGTACTTC. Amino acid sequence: CAGQTKTQYF.

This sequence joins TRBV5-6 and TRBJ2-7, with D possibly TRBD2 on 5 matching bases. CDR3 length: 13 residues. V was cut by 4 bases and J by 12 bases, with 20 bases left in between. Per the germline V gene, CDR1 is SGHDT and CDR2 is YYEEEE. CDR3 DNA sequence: TGTGCCAGCAGCACCAGTAGGACGGAGGTGCGGTACTTC. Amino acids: CASSTSRTEVRYF. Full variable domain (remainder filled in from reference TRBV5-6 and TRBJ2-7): DAGVTQSPTHLIKTRGQQVTLRCSPKSGHDTVSWYQQALGQGPQFIFQYYEEEERQRGNFPDRFSGHQFPNYSSELNVNALLLGDSALYLCASSTSRTEVRYFGPGTRLTVT.